Here is one T cell receptor (beta chain) with its context. Its target is not known. Donors were nominally healthy when sampled, though unrecorded immune exposures were likely. The PCR employed 60 Vbeta primers together with 13 Jbeta primers. Measured with immunoSEQ multiplex PCR; TCRdb has only the in-frame clones, and not every one. The repertoire includes approximately 220,000 clones, 75% to 80% of them detected once, and approximately 1.8% sits in the top ten. The CDR3 is made up of 10 amino acids. V lost 6 bases and J 5 bases, leaving 4 bases between the germline ends. Germline CDR1 and CDR2: SGHKS and YYEKEE (reference sequence). This sample was taken from a study of cytomegalovirus exposure and HLA in healthy donors. Overall study findings and caveats: In vitro data verified a few CMV-associated chains as specific for CMV antigens.

V and J are TRBV5-5 and TRBJ2-3, with unresolved D. The sample consisted of PBMCs. This clonotype was obtained from a male donor in good health and CMV-seronegative. This CDR3 is CASTRDTQYF. The CDR3 region has the DNA TGTGCCAGCACCCGAGATACGCAGTATTTT.